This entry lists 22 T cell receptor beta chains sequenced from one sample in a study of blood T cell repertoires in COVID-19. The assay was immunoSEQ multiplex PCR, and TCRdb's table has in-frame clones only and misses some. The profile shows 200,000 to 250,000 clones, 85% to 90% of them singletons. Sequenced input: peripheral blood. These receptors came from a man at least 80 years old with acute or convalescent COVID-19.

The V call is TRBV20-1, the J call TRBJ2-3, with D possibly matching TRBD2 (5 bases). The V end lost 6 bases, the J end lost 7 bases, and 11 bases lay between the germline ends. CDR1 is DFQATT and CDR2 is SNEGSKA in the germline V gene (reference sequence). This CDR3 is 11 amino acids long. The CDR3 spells CSAAPGNTQYF. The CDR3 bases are TGCAGTGCCGCCCCGGGGAATACGCAGTATTTT.

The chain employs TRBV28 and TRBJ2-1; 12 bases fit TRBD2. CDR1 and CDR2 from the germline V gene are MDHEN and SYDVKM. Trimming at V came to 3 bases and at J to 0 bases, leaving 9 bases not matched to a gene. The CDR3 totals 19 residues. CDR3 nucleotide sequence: TGTGCCAGCAGTTTTACAGGGAGGACTAGCGGGGCCTCCTACAATGAGCAGTTCTTC. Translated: CASSFTGRTSGASYNEQFF.

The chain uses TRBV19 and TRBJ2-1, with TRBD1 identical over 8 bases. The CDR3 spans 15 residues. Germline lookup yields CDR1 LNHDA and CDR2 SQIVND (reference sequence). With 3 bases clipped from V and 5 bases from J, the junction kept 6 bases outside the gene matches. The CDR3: CASSIMAGGNNEQFF. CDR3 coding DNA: TGTGCCAGTAGTATTATGGCAGGGGGCAACAATGAGCAGTTCTTC.

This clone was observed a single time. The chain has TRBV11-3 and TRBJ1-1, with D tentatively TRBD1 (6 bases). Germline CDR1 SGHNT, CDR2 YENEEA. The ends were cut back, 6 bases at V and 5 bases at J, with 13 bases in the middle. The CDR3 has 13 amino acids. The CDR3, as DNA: TGTGCCAGCAGTTCCAGGGGTGAGACTGAAGCTTTCTTT. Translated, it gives CASSSRGETEAFF.

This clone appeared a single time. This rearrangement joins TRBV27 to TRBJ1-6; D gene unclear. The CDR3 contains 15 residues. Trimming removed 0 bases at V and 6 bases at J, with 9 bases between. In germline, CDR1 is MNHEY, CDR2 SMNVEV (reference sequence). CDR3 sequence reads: CASSLSRNANSPLHF. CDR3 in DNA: TGTGCCAGCAGTTTATCGAGGAACGCTAATTCACCCCTCCACTTT.

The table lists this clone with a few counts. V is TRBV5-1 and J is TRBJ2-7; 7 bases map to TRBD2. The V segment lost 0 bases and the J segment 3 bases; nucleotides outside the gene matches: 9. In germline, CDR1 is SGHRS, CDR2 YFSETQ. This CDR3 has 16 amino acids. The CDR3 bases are TGCGCCAGCAGCTTGGTTGGGGGAGGGTTAGGCTACGAGCAGTACTTC. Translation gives CASSLVGGGLGYEQYF.

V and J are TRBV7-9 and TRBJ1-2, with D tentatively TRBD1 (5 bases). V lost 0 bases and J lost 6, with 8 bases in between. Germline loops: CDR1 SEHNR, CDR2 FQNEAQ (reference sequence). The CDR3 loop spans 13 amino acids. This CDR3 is CASSLAGEDGYTF. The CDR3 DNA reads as TGTGCCAGCAGCTTAGCAGGGGAGGATGGCTACACCTTC.

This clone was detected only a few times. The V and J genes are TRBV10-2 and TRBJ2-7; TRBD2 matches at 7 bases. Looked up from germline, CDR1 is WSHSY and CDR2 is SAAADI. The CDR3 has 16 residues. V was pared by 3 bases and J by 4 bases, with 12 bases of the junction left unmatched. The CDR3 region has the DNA TGCGCCAGCAGTGATCGTGCGGGACTAACTACTTACGAGCAGTACTTC. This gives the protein CASSDRAGLTTYEQYF.

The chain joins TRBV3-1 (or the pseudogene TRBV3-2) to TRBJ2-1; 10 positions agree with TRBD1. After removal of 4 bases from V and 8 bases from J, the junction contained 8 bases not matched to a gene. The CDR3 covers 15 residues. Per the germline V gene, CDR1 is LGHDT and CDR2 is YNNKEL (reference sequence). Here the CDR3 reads CASSPRQGARYEQFF. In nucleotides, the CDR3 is TGTGCCAGCAGCCCCCGACAGGGGGCGAGATATGAGCAGTTCTTC.

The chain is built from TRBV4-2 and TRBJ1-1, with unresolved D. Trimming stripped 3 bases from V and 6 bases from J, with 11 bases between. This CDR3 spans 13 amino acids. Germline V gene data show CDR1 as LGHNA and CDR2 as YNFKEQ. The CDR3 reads CASSHLVGAEAFF. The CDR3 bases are TGTGCCAGCAGCCACCTGGTCGGGGCTGAAGCTTTCTTT.

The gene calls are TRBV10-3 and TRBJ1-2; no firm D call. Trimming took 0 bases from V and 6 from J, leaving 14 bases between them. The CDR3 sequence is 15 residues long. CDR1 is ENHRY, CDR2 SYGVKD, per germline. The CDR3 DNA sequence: TGTGCCATCAGTGAGTCGACGAGTAAGACAAATGGCTACACCTTC. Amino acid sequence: CAISESTSKTNGYTF.

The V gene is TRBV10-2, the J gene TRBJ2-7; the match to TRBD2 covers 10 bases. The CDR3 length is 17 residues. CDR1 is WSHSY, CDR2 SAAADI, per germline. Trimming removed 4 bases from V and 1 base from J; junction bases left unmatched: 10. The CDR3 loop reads CASSGPSGGPFSYEQYV. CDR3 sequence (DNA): TGCGCCAGCAGTGGTCCTAGCGGGGGCCCATTTTCCTACGAGCAGTACGTC.

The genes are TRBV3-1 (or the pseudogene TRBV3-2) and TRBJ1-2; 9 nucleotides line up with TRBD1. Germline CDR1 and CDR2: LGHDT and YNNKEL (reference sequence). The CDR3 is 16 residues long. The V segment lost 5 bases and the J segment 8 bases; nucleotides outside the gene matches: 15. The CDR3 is CASSVTTGGLAKGYTF. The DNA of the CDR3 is TGTGCCAGCAGCGTTACGACAGGGGGATTAGCTAAAGGCTACACCTTC.

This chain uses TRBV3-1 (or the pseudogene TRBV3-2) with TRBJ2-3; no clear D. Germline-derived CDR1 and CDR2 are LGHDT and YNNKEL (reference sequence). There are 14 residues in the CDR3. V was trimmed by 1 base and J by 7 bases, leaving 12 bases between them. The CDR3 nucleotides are TGTGCCAGCAGCCAAGTGGAGATCAGAAATACGCAGTATTTT. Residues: CASSQVEIRNTQYF.

CDR3 loop: CASSYSTGANQPQHF. The CDR3 nucleotides read TGTGCCAGCAGTTACTCGACAGGGGCCAATCAGCCCCAGCATTTT. The chain employs TRBV6-2 or TRBV6-3 and TRBJ1-5; TRBD1 matches at 8 bases. Per germline, CDR1 MNHEY and CDR2 SVGEGT. The J segment lost 3 bases and the V segment lost 0 bases, leaving 1 base of the junction unmatched. The CDR3 covers 15 residues.

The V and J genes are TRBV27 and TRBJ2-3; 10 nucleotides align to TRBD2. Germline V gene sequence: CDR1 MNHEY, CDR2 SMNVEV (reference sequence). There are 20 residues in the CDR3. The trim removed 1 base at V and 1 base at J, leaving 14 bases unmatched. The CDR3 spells CASSLYGTPGLARGTDTQYF. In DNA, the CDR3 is TGTGCCAGCAGTTTATACGGGACGCCGGGACTAGCGAGGGGCACAGATACGCAGTATTTT.

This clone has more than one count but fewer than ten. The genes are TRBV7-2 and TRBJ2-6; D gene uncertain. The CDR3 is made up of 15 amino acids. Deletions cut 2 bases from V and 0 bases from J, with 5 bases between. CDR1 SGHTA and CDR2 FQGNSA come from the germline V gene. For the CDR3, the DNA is TGTGCCAGCAGCTTACGGGTCTCTGGGGCCAACGTCCTGACTTTC. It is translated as CASSLRVSGANVLTF.

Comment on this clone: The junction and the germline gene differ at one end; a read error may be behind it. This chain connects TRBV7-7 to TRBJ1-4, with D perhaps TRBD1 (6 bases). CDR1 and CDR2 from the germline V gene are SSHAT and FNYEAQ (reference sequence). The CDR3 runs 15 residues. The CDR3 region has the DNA TGTGCTAGCAGCCCCACGGGGGGGCGTAATGAAAAACTGTTTTTT. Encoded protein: CASSPTGGRNEKLFF. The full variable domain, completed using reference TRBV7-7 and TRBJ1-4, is GAGVSQSPRYKVTKRGQDVTLRCDPISSHATLYWYQQALGQGPEFLTYFNYEAQPDKSGLPSDRFSAERPEGSISTLTIQRTEQRDSAMYRCASSPTGGRNEKLFFGSGTQLSVL.

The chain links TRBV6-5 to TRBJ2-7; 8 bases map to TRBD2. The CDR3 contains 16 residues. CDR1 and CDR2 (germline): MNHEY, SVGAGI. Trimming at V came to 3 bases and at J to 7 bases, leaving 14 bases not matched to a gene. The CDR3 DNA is TGTGCCAGCAGTTATTCGGACCTAGCGGGTAGTAGGGAGCAGTACTTC. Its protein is CASSYSDLAGSREQYF.

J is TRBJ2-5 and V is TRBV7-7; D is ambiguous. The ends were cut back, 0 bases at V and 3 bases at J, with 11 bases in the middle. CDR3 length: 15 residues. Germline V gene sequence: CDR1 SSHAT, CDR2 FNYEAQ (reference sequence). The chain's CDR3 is CASSLAGGMEETQYF. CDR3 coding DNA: TGTGCCAGCAGCTTAGCCGGCGGAATGGAAGAGACCCAGTACTTC. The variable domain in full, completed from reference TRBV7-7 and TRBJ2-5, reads GAGVSQSPRYKVTKRGQDVTLRCDPISSHATLYWYQQALGQGPEFLTYFNYEAQPDKSGLPSDRFSAERPEGSISTLTIQRTEQRDSAMYRCASSLAGGMEETQYFGPGTRLLVL.

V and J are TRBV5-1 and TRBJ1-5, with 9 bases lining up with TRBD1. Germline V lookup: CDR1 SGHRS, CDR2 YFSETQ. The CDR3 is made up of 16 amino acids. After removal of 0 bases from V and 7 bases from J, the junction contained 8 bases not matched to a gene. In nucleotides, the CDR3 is TGCGCCAGCAGCTTGGACCCGGGACAGGGTCGACAGCCCCAGCATTTT. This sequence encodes CASSLDPGQGRQPQHF.

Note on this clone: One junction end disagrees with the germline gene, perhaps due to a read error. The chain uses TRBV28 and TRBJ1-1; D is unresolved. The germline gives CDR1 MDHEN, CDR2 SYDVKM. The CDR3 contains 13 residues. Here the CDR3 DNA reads TGTGCCAGCCGTTTCGGCCGGGGCACTGAAGCTTTCTTT. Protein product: CASRFGRGTEAFF.